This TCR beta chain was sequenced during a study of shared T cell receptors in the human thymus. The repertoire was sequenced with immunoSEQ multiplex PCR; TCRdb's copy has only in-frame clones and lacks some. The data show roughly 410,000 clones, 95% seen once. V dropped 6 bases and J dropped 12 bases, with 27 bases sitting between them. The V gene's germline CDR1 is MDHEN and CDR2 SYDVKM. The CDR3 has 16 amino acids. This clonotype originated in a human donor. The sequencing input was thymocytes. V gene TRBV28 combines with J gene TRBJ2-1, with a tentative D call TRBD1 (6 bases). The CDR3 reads CASRLRTVGSGYGQFF. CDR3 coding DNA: TGTGCCAGCAGGCTACGGACAGTGGGCTCCGGGTACGGGCAGTTCTTC.